These 10 T cell receptor beta chains came from one sample sequenced in a study of radiotherapy plus CTLA-4 blockade in lung cancer. Assay used: immunoSEQ multiplex PCR; TCRdb lists only in-frame clones, some missing. The data hold 90,000 or so clones, with over 80% observed a single time. The sequences come from peripheral blood, collected from a patient treated with radiotherapy plus ipilimumab. The receptors derive from a human donor with non-small cell lung cancer who had stable disease on radiotherapy plus ipilimumab.

The J gene is TRBJ1-6, the V gene TRBV7-6, with 7 nucleotides matching TRBD1. CDR1 is SGHVS and CDR2 is FNYEAQ in the germline V gene. The junction had 6 bases not matched to a gene; V was cut back by 5 bases and J by 11 bases. The CDR3 spans 13 residues. The CDR3 sequence: CASSKGAQPPLHF. The DNA of the CDR3 is TGTGCCAGCAGCAAGGGGGCGCAACCACCCCTCCACTTT.

The V call is TRBV18, the J call TRBJ1-5; D is ambiguous. This CDR3 region has 15 residues. V lost 3 bases and J lost 2, with 11 bases in between. In germline, CDR1 is KGHSH, CDR2 LQKENI. CDR3 amino acids: CASSPTGMGNQPQHF. DNA of the CDR3: TGTGCCAGCTCACCCACGGGGATGGGCAATCAGCCCCAGCATTTT.

V is TRBV28 and J is TRBJ2-7; D possibly corresponds to TRBD1 (5 bases). V was cut by 8 bases and J by 2 bases, with 13 bases left in between. Germline V gene sequence: CDR1 MDHEN, CDR2 SYDVKM. This CDR3 has 13 residues. CDR3 region: CASLGGAPYEQYF. CDR3 sequence (DNA): TGTGCCAGCCTGGGTGGGGCCCCCTACGAGCAGTACTTC.

The chain joins TRBV14 to TRBJ1-5; D gene ambiguous. Germline V gene data show CDR1 as SGHDN and CDR2 as FVKESK. This CDR3 is 20 amino acids long. Trimming took off 1 base at V and 1 base at J, with 23 bases between the two ends. The CDR3 sequence: CASSQGAGRRPGRSNQPQHF. DNA of the CDR3: TGTGCCAGCAGCCAAGGTGCGGGCAGGCGGCCTGGACGGAGCAATCAGCCCCAGCATTTT.

This rearrangement joins TRBV4-1 to TRBJ2-5; 8 nucleotides match TRBD1. This CDR3 is built from 16 residues. V was pared by 1 base and J by 2 bases, with 6 bases of the junction left unmatched. CDR1 is MGHRA, CDR2 YSYEKL, per germline. The CDR3 DNA reads TGCGCCAGCAGCCAAGGAATCGGACAGGGTCAAGAGACCCAGTACTTC. Residues: CASSQGIGQGQETQYF.

The chain joins TRBV6-1 to TRBJ2-7; 7 bases are a match to TRBD1. The CDR3 runs to 15 residues. J lost 2 bases, V lost 6 bases, and 10 bases had no gene match. Germline CDR1 is MNHNS and CDR2 is SASEGT. The CDR3, as DNA: TGTGCCAGCAGAGTACCGGGACAGCCGACCTACGAGCAGTACTTC. This encodes CASRVPGQPTYEQYF.

This chain connects TRBV5-4 to TRBJ1-6; 9 bases map to TRBD1. The V and J ends lost 2 bases and 7 bases, in that order; junction bases with no gene match: 4. The germline gives CDR1 SGHNT, CDR2 YYREEE (reference sequence). This CDR3 spans 15 amino acids. CDR3 region: CASSLQGAVNSPLHF. The CDR3 DNA reads TGTGCCAGCAGCTTACAGGGGGCCGTGAATTCACCCCTCCACTTT.

The rearrangement links TRBV2 to TRBJ2-1; TRBD2 agrees at 16 bases. The V gene's germline CDR1 is SNHLY and CDR2 FYNNEI. The CDR3 sequence is 17 residues long. Unmatched junction bases numbered 4, after V lost 2 bases and J lost 6 bases. CDR3 in DNA: TGTGCCAGCAGTGAAAGGGGACTAGCGGGAGGGCGCAATGAGCAGTTCTTC. Protein sequence: CASSERGLAGGRNEQFF.

This clone occurred once. This chain joins TRBV28 and TRBJ2-1; D is unresolved. V was trimmed by 6 bases and J by 0 bases, leaving 12 bases between them. Germline V gene data show CDR1 as MDHEN and CDR2 as SYDVKM. The CDR3 totals 15 residues. The CDR3 loop reads CASSSGHNSYNEQFF. In DNA, the CDR3 is TGTGCCAGCAGCTCCGGGCACAACTCCTACAATGAGCAGTTCTTC.

This chain connects TRBV5-1 to TRBJ2-1; 12 positions agree with TRBD1. The CDR3 is 16 residues long. Germline lookup yields CDR1 SGHRS and CDR2 YFSETQ. After removal of 2 bases from V and 10 bases from J, the junction contained 10 bases not matched to a gene. CDR3: CASSLGRGQGAWEQFF. In DNA form, the CDR3 reads TGCGCCAGCAGCTTAGGGAGGGGACAGGGGGCATGGGAGCAGTTCTTC. The variable domain in full, with the rest retrieved from reference TRBV5-1 and TRBJ2-1, is KAGVTQTPRYLIKTRGQQVTLSCSPISGHRSVSWYQQTPGQGLQFLFEYFSETQRNKGNFPGRFSGRQFSNSRSEMNVSTLELGDSALYLCASSLGRGQGAWEQFFGPGTRLTVL.